This T cell receptor beta chain was recovered during a study of T cell responses to AZD1222 COVID-19 vaccine. About this clone: The target antigen is unknown.

Only in-frame clones appear in the TCRdb table, and some are missing; sequencing was by immunoSEQ multiplex PCR. The table lists fewer than 200,000 clones, around 90% of them singletons. Whole-study results and caveats: Clonal diversity may have been underestimated in mostly white British donors. Only six individuals given AZD1222 were seropositive at baseline. Researchers report vaccine-associated CD4 TCRs spanning spike, with dominance at 160-218 and 743-854.

V was clipped by 4 bases and J by 0 bases, with 8 bases between them. CDR3 size: 14 residues. Germline assignment: CDR1 SGDLS and CDR2 YYNGEE. The J gene is TRBJ1-3, the V gene TRBV9; D may be TRBD1 (5 bases). The sequencing used peripheral blood, collected 28 days after the second dose of the MenACWY control vaccine. This TCR derives from an adult who received the MenACWY meningococcal vaccine as a control. Here the CDR3 DNA reads TGTGCCAGCAGCTCAGGGAGCTCTGGAAACACCATATATTTT. Protein product: CASSSGSSGNTIYF.